The entry below gives a single TCR beta chain sequence along with its context. The CDR3 is made up of 11 amino acids. Trimming pared 4 bases from V and 2 bases from J, leaving 3 bases between. Per germline, CDR1 SNHLY and CDR2 FYNNEI. The sample originates from a study of T cell clones after liver transplantation. For the study at large: Tolerant meant at least one year fully off immunosuppression without liver enzymes above twice normal.

The data were produced by immunoSEQ multiplex PCR, yet TCRdb's version contains in-frame clones alone and is incomplete. This table has about 51,000 clones, around 85% appearing once. The chain uses TRBV2 and TRBJ2-7; D is undetermined. The material sequenced was CD8+ T cells from blood, taken 12 months after liver transplant. This TCR derives from a human patient who received a liver transplant. Some T cells may be the graft donor's. The CDR3 nucleotides read TGTGCCAGCAGTGGCCCCTACGAGCAGTACTTC. Its protein is CASSGPYEQYF.